These T cell receptor beta chains were read from a single sample in a study of shared clonotypes between healthy human individuals. TCRdb's copy holds only in-frame clones and misses some; the assay was immunoSEQ multiplex PCR. The profile shows about 230,000 clones, 50% to 75% of them singletons. Sequenced material: memory CD4+ T cells sorted from blood. Every receptor here comes from a man in his thirties or forties in good health. Both conserved end residues are part of each CDR3. A D gene is named only where the DNA matches it firmly. The listing skips clone size in some rows; elsewhere it reads once, few, many or a size class.

d_gene: TRBD2
j_gene: TRBJ2-3
v_gene: TRBV5-1
abundance: NA
CDR3aa: CASSIGLAGSSDTQYF
CDR3nt: TGCGCCAGCAGCATCGGACTAGCGGGAAGTTCAGATACGCAGTATTTT

d_gene: NA
j_gene: TRBJ2-3
v_gene: TRBV6-1
abundance: NA
CDR3aa: CAIRATDTQYF
CDR3nt: TGTGCCATCCGGGCCACAGATACGCAGTATTTT

d_gene: NA
j_gene: TRBJ2-7
v_gene: TRBV19
abundance: few
CDR3aa: CASSIGFGLVSGYEQYF
CDR3nt: TGTGCCAGTAGTATTGGTTTCGGATTAGTTTCCGGCTACGAGCAGTACTTC

d_gene: TRBD2
j_gene: TRBJ2-4
v_gene: TRBV5-1
abundance: NA
CDR3aa: CASSPDGQGIGTSGRLSKNIQYF
CDR3nt: TGCGCCAGCAGCCCGGACGGACAGGGTATCGGGACTAGCGGGAGATTGAGCAAAAACATTCAGTACTTC

d_gene: NA
j_gene: TRBJ2-1
v_gene: TRBV5-1
abundance: NA
CDR3aa: CASGGVGYNEQFF
CDR3nt: TGCGCCAGCGGGGGCGTAGGCTACAATGAGCAGTTCTTC

d_gene: NA
j_gene: TRBJ2-5
v_gene: TRBV2
abundance: NA
CDR3aa: CASSFSRVETQYF
CDR3nt: TGTGCCAGCAGTTTTTCCAGGGTAGAGACCCAGTACTTC

d_gene: NA
j_gene: TRBJ2-3
v_gene: TRBV21-1
abundance: NA
CDR3aa: CASSKERGRGDTDTQYF
CDR3nt: TGTGCCAGCAGCAAAGAGAGGGGGCGAGGAGACACAGATACGCAGTATTTT

d_gene: TRBD1
j_gene: TRBJ1-1
v_gene: TRBV28
abundance: NA
CDR3aa: CASTIDRATTEAFF
CDR3nt: TGTGCCAGCACTATCGACAGGGCAACGACTGAAGCTTTCTTT

d_gene: NA
j_gene: TRBJ1-4
v_gene: TRBV2
abundance: NA
CDR3aa: CASSEALQGGKLFF
CDR3nt: TGTGCCAGCAGTGAAGCGCTTCAGGGAGGAAAACTGTTTTTT

d_gene: NA
j_gene: TRBJ2-2
v_gene: TRBV5-1
abundance: NA
CDR3aa: CASSLGGGELFF
CDR3nt: TGCGCCAGCAGCTTGGGCGGAGGGGAGCTGTTTTTT

d_gene: TRBD2
j_gene: TRBJ2-1
v_gene: TRBV10-3
abundance: NA
CDR3aa: CAISGSSGSPEQFF
CDR3nt: TGTGCCATCAGTGGTAGTAGCGGGAGTCCTGAGCAGTTCTTC

d_gene: TRBD1
j_gene: TRBJ1-1
v_gene: TRBV11-2
abundance: NA
CDR3aa: CASSLVSNRGAFF
CDR3nt: TGTGCCAGCAGCTTAGTATCCAACAGGGGAGCTTTCTTT

d_gene: TRBD2
j_gene: TRBJ2-1
v_gene: TRBV11-3
abundance: NA
CDR3aa: CASSFTLAGEQFF
CDR3nt: TGTGCCAGCAGCTTTACTCTAGCGGGGGAGCAGTTCTTC

d_gene: NA
j_gene: TRBJ1-2
v_gene: TRBV7-9
abundance: NA
CDR3aa: CASSFRANYGYTF
CDR3nt: TGTGCCAGCAGCTTCAGGGCTAACTATGGCTACACCTTC

d_gene: TRBD2
j_gene: TRBJ2-1
v_gene: TRBV28
abundance: once
CDR3aa: CASSTYSGTSDDEQFF
CDR3nt: TGTGCCAGCAGTACCTATTCCGGGACTAGCGACGATGAGCAGTTCTTC

d_gene: NA
j_gene: TRBJ2-3
v_gene: TRBV30
abundance: once
CDR3aa: CAWIPGHRRQYF
CDR3nt: TGTGCCTGGATTCCGGGACACCGACGGCAGTATTTT